Detailed here is one T cell receptor (beta chain). These data belong to a study of T cells after yellow fever vaccination. Per germline, CDR1 SGHRS and CDR2 YFSETQ. The CDR3 runs 13 residues. The V segment lost 5 bases and the J segment 6 bases; nucleotides outside the gene matches: 5. 5'RACE template switching produced TCR cDNA carrying a universal primer site and UMIs. In TCRdb, the 5' RACE reads were re-called with MiXCR into one record per CDR3 protein. The sample has more than 450,000 distinct CDR3 sequences, 21% seen once. Material: PBMCs, obtained more than 20 days after the first yellow fever vaccination. The chain couples TRBV5-1 to TRBJ1-2, with 9 bases fitting TRBD1. The receptor comes from a man aged 18 to 30 who received the YFV17D yellow fever vaccine. The CDR3 region is CASRLGQGDGYTF. In nucleotides, the CDR3 is TGCGCCAGCAGACTGGGACAGGGCGATGGCTACACCTTC.